A selection of T cell receptor beta chains follows, all from one sample in a study of cytomegalovirus exposure and HLA in healthy donors. Data came from immunoSEQ multiplex PCR; TCRdb stores just in-frame clones and leaves some out. The sample holds about 280,000 clones, about 90% seen once. Material for sequencing was PBMCs. The receptors shown here come from a woman between 18 and 29 years old in good health and CMV-seronegative. The CDR3 runs from the conserved cysteine through the conserved F or W. A D gene is named only where the DNA matches it firmly. Not every row has a clone size; where given, it reads once, few, many or a size class.

TRBJ2-7 TRBV4-1 TRBD1 - TGCGCCAGCAGCCAAGAGTCGATTCCGGGACAGGGGGTCTACGAGCAGTACTTC CASSQESIPGQGVYEQYF
TRBJ1-5 TRBV27 - - TGTGCCAGCAGCTCATCGGGAGGGTCCCAGCATTTT CASSSSGGSQHF
TRBJ1-2 TRBV27 - - TGTGCCAGCGGCAAGAGGGTGGATGGCTACACCTTC CASGKRVDGYTF
TRBJ1-3 TRBV11-2 - - TGTGCCAGCAGCTTAGAGTTGGGAGTAAACACCATATATTTT CASSLELGVNTIYF
TRBJ1-1 TRBV5-4 - - TGTGCCAGCAGCTTTACAGGGAAGGTATCACGGAACACTGAAGCTTTCTTT CASSFTGKVSRNTEAFF
TRBJ1-1 TRBV2 - - TGTGCCAGCAGTGAAATGGGCCAGGAGAGGGCTGAAGCTTTCTTT CASSEMGQERAEAFF
TRBJ2-2 TRBV11-2 - - TGTGCCAGCATCCAGACAGACACCGGGGAGCTGTTTTTT CASIQTDTGELFF
TRBJ1-2 TRBV30 - - TGTGCCTGGAGTGTACGCAGGGGACTAGGTGGCTACACCTTC CAWSVRRGLGGYTF
TRBJ2-7 TRBV23-1 TRBD2 - TGCGCCAGCAGTCATTCTGGGAGGGGAAATAACTCCTACGAGCAGTACTTC CASSHSGRGNNSYEQYF
TRBJ1-6 TRBV5-4 TRBD1 once TGTGCCAGCAGCTTCCCCGGGACAGGGTTGAATTCCCCCCTCCACTTT CASSFPGTGLNSPLHF
TRBJ1-3 TRBV6-5 TRBD1 - TGTGCCAGCAGTCGTACAGGGGATCGAAACACCATATATTTT CASSRTGDRNTIYF
TRBJ1-1 TRBV7-6 TRBD1 - TGTGCCAGCAACACAGGGGAAATGAACACTGAAGCTTTCTTT CASNTGEMNTEAFF
TRBJ2-7 TRBV5-1 TRBD1 - TGCGCCAGCAGCTTGGTAGTGGGACAGCAGTACGAGCAGTACTTC CASSLVVGQQYEQYF
TRBJ1-1 TRBV18 - once TGTGCCAGCTCGCCCATGGAGGACACTGAAGCTTTCTTT CASSPMEDTEAFF
TRBJ2-3 TRBV7-6 TRBD2 - TGTGCCAGCAGCTCCGCTTCTAGCGGGGGAACAGATACGCAGTATTTT CASSSASSGGTDTQYF
TRBJ1-1 TRBV19 - - TGTGCCACCCTGAGCGAGGGCACTGAAGCTTTCTTT CATLSEGTEAFF
TRBJ2-3 TRBV11-2 - - TGTGCCAGCAGCTCCACGACCGCGCAACCGGGACTTGAATTTACGCAGTATTTT CASSSTTAQPGLEFTQYF
TRBJ2-7 TRBV11-2 - - TGTGCCAGCAGCTTATCCCCTTCGGGATACGAGCAGTACTTC CASSLSPSGYEQYF
TRBJ1-6 TRBV19 - few TGTGCCAGTGCAGACGCGGGAAACTCCTATAATTCACCCCTCCACTTT CASADAGNSYNSPLHF
TRBJ2-5 TRBV4-2 - - TGTGCCAGCAGCCTCAAATACGGGGGAGAGTACCAAGAGACCCAGTACTTC CASSLKYGGEYQETQYF
TRBJ2-1 TRBV27 - - TGTGCCAGCAGTTTAAAGGGAGGTCCAAGTTTCTACAATGAGCAGTTCTTC CASSLKGGPSFYNEQFF
TRBJ1-2 TRBV7-9 - - TGTGCCAGCAGCCCGCCCCCGGGGGTGGGGGATGGCTACACCTTC CASSPPPGVGDGYTF
TRBJ1-5 TRBV7-2 TRBD1 - TGTGCCAGCAGCTTAGTAGTGAGCGACAGGGGTATTGGCAATCAGCCCCAGCATTTT CASSLVVSDRGIGNQPQHF
TRBJ2-7 TRBV6-1 TRBD1 - TGTGCCAGCCAGGGACAGCTCTCCTACGAGCAGTACTTC CASQGQLSYEQYF
TRBJ2-1 TRBV11-2 TRBD2 - TGTGCCAGCAGCTTCAGGCTAGCGGGGGCCCTGTACAATGAGCAGTTCTTC CASSFRLAGALYNEQFF